This T cell receptor (beta chain) was retrieved from a study of T cells expressing NK-cell markers. Study context: Seropositivity for HCMV was found in most of the eight sequenced donors, with one seronegative. Overall study findings and caveats: In a handful of donors, these clonotypes also led the CD3+CD56-NKG2C+ fraction. Roughly 6 donors showed dominant NKG2C+ clonotypes comprising about 1.0-7.5% of their CD8+ T cells.

The CDR3 extends over 19 amino acids. Germline assignment: CDR1 SGHRS and CDR2 YFSETQ. UMI-tagged 5'RACE template switching yielded the TCR beta cDNA. No DNA is given; TCRdb re-called the 5' RACE reads and lists each CDR3 protein once. The listing records about 260,000 distinct CDR3 sequences. Concerning this clonotype: Its specificity is not known.

Material: blood T cells: a sorted CD56 or NKG2C T cell subset, CD4+ or CD8+ T cells, or bulk PBMC T cells (not recorded which). The TCR was taken from a woman aged 18 to 75 in good health. V usage is TRBV5-1 and J usage is TRBJ2-3; the TCRdb call, TRBD2, lacks DNA for checking. CDR3 protein: CASSSAKALAGGAADTQYF.